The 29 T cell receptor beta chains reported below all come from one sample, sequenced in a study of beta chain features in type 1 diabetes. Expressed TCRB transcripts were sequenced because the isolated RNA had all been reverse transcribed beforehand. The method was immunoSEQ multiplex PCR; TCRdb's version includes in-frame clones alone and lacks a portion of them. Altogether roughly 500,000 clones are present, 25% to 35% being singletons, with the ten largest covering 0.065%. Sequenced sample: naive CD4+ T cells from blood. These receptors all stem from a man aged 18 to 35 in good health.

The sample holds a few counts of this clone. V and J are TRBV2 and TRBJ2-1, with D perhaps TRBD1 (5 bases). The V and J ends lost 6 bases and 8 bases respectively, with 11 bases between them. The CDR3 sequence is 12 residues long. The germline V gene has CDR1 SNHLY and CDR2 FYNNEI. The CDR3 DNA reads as TGTGCCAGCAGAGCCAGGGTGCATGAGCAGTTCTTC. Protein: CASRARVHEQFF.

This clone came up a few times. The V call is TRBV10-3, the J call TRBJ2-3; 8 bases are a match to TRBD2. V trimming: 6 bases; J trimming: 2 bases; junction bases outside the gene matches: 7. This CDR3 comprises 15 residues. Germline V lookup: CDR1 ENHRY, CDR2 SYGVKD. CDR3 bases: TGTGCCATCAGGACGGGAGGGCAAATCACAGATACGCAGTATTTT. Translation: CAIRTGGQITDTQYF.

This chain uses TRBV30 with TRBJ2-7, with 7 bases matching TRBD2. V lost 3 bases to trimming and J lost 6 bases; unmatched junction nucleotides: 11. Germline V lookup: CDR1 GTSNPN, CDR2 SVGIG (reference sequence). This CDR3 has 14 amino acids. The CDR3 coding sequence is TGTGCCTGGAGCCTTGGGACCCCGGGGGGCGAGCAGTACTTC. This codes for CAWSLGTPGGEQYF.

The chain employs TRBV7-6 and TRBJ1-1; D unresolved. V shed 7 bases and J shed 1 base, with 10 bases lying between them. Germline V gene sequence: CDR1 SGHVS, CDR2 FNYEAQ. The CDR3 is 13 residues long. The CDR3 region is CASKLQENTEAFF. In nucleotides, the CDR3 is TGTGCCAGCAAACTTCAGGAGAACACTGAAGCTTTCTTT.

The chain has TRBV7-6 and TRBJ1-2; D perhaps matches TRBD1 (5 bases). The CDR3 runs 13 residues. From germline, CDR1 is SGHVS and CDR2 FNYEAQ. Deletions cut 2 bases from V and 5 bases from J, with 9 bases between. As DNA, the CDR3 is TGTGCCAGCAGCTTAACGCAGGGATATGGCTACACCTTC. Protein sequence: CASSLTQGYGYTF. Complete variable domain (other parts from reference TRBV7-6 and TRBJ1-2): GAGVSQSPRYKVTKRGQDVALRCDPISGHVSLYWYRQALGQGPEFLTYFNYEAQQDKSGLPNDRFSAERPEGSISTLTIQRTEQRDSAMYRCASSLTQGYGYTFGSGTRLTVV.

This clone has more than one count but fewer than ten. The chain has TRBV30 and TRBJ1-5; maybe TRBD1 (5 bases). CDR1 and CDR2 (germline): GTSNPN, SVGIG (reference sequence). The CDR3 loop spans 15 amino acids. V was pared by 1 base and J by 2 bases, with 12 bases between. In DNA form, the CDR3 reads TGTGCCTGGAGTGCTGGGGGGAGTCGCAATCAGCCCCAGCATTTT. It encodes CAWSAGGSRNQPQHF. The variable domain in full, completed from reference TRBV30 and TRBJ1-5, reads SQTIHQWPATLVQPVGSPLSLECTVEGTSNPNLYWYRQAAGRGLQLLFYSVGIGQISSEVPQNLSASRPQDRQFILSSKKLLLSDSGFYLCAWSAGGSRNQPQHFGDGTRLSIL.

CDR3 region: CASSQEDTSGRYEQYF. The CDR3 DNA reads TGTGCCAGCAGCCAAGAAGATACTAGCGGGAGGTACGAGCAGTACTTC. The rearrangement joins TRBV4-2 to TRBJ2-7; 12 nucleotides agree with TRBD2. The junction had 4 bases not matched to a gene; V was cut back by 0 bases and J by 4 bases. The V gene's germline CDR1 is LGHNA and CDR2 YNFKEQ. CDR3 length equals 16 residues.

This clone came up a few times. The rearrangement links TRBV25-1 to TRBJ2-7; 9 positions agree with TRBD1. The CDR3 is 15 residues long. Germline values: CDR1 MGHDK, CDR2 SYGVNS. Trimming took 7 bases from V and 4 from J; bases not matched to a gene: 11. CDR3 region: CASNPSGQGRYEQYF. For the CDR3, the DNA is TGTGCCAGCAATCCCTCCGGACAGGGGAGATACGAGCAGTACTTC.

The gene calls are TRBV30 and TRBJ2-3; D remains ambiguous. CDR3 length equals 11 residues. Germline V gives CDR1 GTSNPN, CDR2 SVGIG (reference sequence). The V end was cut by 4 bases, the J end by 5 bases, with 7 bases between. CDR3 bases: TGTGCCTGGACCCGGGTAGATACGCAGTATTTT. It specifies CAWTRVDTQYF.

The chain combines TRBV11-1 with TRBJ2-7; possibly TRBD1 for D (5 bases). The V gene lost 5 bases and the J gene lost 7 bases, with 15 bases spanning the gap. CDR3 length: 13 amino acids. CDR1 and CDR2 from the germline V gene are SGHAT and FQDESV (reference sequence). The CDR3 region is CASSGGAGTEQYF. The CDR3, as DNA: TGTGCCAGCAGCGGTGGGGCAGGAACAGAGCAGTACTTC.

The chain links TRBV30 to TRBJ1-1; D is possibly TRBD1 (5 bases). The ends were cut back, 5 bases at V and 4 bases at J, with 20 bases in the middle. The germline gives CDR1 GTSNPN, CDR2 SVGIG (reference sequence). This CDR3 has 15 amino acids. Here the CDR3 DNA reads TGTGCCTGGGGCCAGGGACTTCCATCAAGCACTGAAGCTTTCTTT. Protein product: CAWGQGLPSSTEAFF.

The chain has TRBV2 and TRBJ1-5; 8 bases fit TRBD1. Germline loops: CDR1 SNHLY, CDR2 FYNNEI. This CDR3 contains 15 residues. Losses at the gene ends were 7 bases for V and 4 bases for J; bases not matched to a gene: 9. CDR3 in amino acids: CASMKDRAGNQPQHF. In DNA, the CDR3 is TGTGCCAGCATGAAGGACAGGGCCGGTAATCAGCCCCAGCATTTT.

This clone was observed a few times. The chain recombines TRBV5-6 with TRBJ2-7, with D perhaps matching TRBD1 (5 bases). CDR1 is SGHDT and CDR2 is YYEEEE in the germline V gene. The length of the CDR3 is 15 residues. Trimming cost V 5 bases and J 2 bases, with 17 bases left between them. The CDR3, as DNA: TGTGCCAGCAGTTTAGATTCCGCAGGGCCCTACGAGCAGTACTTC. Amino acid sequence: CASSLDSAGPYEQYF.

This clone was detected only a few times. The CDR3 loop is CAVKDREQSGYTF. CDR3 coding DNA: TGTGCCGTCAAGGACAGGGAACAAAGTGGCTACACCTTC. The rearrangement links TRBV2 to TRBJ1-2; 8 bases line up with TRBD1. From germline, CDR1 is SNHLY and CDR2 FYNNEI. CDR3 length equals 13 residues. The junction had 12 bases not matched to a gene; V was cut back by 11 bases and J by 7 bases.

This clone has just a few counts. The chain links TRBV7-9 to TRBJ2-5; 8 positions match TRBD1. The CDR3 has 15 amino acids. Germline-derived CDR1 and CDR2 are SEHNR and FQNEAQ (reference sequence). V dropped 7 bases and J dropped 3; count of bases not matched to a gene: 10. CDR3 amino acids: CASNQMGTGKETQYF. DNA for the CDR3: TGTGCCAGCAACCAAATGGGGACAGGAAAAGAGACCCAGTACTTC. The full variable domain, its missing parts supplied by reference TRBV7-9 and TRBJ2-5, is DTGVSQNPRHKITKRGQNVTFRCDPISEHNRLYWYRQTLGQGPEFLTYFQNEAQLEKSRLLSDRFSAERPKGSFSTLEIQRTEQGDSAMYLCASNQMGTGKETQYFGPGTRLLVL.

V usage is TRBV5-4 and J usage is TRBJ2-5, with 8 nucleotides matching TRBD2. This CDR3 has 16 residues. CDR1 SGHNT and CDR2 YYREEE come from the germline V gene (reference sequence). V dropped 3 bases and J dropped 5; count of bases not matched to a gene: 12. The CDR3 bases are TGTGCCAGCAGCTCGGGCAACAGGGCGGGGGGTGAGACCCAGTACTTC. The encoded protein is CASSSGNRAGGETQYF. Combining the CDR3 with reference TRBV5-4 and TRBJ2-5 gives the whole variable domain ETGVTQSPTHLIKTRGQQVTLRCSSQSGHNTVSWYQQALGQGPQFIFQYYREEENGRGNFPPRFSGLQFPNYSSELNVNALELDDSALYLCASSSGNRAGGETQYFGPGTRLLVL.

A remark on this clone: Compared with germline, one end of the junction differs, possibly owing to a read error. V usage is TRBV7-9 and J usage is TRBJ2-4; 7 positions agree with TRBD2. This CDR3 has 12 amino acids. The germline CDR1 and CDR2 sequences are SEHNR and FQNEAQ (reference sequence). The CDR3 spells CASSPDPGGLHF. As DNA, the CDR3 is TGTGCCAGCAGCCCTGACCCGGGGGGTTTACACTTC. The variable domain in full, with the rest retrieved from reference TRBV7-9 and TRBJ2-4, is DTGVSQNPRHKITKRGQNVTFRCDPISEHNRLYWYRQTLGQGPEFLTYFQNEAQLEKSRLLSDRFSAERPKGSFSTLEIQRTEQGDSAMYLCASSPDPGGLHFGAGTRLSVL.

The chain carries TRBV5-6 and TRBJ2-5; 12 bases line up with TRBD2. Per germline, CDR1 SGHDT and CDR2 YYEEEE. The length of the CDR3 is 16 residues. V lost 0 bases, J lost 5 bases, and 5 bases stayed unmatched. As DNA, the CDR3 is TGTGCCAGCAGCTTGGAACTAGCGGGAGGTTCGGAGACCCAGTACTTC. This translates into CASSLELAGGSETQYF.

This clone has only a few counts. CDR3 in amino acids: CASSGRGPYNEQFF. DNA for the CDR3: TGTGCCAGCAGTGGCAGGGGTCCCTACAATGAGCAGTTCTTC. This sequence joins TRBV25-1 and TRBJ2-1; perhaps TRBD1 as D (6 bases). The ends were cut back, 4 bases at V and 2 bases at J, with 9 bases in the middle. Germline assignment: CDR1 MGHDK and CDR2 SYGVNS. CDR3 size: 14 residues.

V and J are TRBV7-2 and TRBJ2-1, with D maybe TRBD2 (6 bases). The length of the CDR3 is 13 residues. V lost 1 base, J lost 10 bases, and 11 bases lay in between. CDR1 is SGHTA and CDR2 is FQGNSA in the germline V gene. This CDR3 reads CASSLGGTLEQFF. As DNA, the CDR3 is TGTGCCAGCAGCTTAGGGGGGACTTTGGAGCAGTTCTTC.

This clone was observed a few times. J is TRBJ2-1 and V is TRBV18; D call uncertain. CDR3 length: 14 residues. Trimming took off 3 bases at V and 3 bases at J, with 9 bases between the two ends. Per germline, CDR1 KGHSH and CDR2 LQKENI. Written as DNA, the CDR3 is TGTGCCAGCTCACCGAATCAGAACTACAATGAGCAGTTCTTC. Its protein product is CASSPNQNYNEQFF.

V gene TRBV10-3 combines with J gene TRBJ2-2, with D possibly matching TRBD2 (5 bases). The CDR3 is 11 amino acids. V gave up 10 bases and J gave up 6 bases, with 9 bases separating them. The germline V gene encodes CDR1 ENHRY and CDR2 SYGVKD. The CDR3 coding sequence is TGTGCCACGCAGGAGGCCGGGGAGCTGTTTTTT. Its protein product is CATQEAGELFF.

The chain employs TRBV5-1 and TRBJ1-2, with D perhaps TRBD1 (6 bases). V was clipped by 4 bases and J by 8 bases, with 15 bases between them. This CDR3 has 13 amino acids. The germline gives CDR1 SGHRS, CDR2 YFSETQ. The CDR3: CASSTTGQEGYTF. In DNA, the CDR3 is TGCGCCAGCAGCACGACAGGTCAGGAGGGCTACACCTTC. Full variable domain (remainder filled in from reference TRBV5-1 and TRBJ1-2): KAGVTQTPRYLIKTRGQQVTLSCSPISGHRSVSWYQQTPGQGLQFLFEYFSETQRNKGNFPGRFSGRQFSNSRSEMNVSTLELGDSALYLCASSTTGQEGYTFGSGTRLTVV.

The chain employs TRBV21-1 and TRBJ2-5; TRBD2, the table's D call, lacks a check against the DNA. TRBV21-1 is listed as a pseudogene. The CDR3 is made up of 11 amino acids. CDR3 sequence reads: CASSTAGTQYF. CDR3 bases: TGTGCCAGCAGCACCGCCGGGACCCAGTACTTC.

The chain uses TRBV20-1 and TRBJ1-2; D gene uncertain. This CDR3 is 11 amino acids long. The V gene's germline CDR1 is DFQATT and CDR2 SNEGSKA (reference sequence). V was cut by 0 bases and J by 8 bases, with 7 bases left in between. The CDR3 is CSAREDGGYTF. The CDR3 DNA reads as TGCAGTGCTAGAGAGGACGGCGGCTACACCTTC.

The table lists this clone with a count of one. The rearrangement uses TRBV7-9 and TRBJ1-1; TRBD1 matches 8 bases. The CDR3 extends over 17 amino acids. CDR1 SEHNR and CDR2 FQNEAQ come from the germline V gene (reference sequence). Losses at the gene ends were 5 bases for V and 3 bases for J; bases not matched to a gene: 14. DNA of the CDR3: TGTGCCAGCAGCCCCCGGTCAGGGGGCCGGATGGACACTGAAGCTTTCTTT. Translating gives CASSPRSGGRMDTEAFF. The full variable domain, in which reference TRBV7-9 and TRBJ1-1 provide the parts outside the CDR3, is DTGVSQNPRHKITKRGQNVTFRCDPISEHNRLYWYRQTLGQGPEFLTYFQNEAQLEKSRLLSDRFSAERPKGSFSTLEIQRTEQGDSAMYLCASSPRSGGRMDTEAFFGQGTRLTVV.

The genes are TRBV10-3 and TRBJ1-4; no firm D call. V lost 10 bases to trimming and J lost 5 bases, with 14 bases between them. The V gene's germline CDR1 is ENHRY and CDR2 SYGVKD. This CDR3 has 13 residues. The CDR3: CATTRDLNEKLFF. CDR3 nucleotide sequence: TGTGCCACCACGAGGGATCTGAATGAAAAACTGTTTTTT.

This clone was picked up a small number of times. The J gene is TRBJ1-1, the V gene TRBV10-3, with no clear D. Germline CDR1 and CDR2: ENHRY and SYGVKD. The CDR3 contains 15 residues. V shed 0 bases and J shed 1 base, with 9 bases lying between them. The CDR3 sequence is CAISESLHKNTEAFF. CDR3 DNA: TGTGCCATCAGTGAGTCTTTACACAAGAACACTGAAGCTTTCTTT.

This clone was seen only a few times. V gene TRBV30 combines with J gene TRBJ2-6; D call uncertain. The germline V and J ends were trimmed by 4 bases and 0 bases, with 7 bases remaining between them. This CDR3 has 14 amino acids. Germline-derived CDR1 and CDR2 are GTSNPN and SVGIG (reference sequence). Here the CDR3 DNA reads TGTGCCTGGACCCAGAGCTCTGGGGCCAACGTCCTGACTTTC. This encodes CAWTQSSGANVLTF.